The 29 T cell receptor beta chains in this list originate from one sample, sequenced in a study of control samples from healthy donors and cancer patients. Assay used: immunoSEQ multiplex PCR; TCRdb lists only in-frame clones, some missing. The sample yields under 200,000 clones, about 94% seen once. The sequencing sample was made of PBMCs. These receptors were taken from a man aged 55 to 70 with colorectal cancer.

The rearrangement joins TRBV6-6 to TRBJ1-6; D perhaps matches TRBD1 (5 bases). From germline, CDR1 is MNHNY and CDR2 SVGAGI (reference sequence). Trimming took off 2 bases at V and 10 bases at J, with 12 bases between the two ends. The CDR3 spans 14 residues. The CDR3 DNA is TGTGCCAGCAGTTACCAAGGGGTTCGATCACCCCTCCACTTT. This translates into CASSYQGVRSPLHF.

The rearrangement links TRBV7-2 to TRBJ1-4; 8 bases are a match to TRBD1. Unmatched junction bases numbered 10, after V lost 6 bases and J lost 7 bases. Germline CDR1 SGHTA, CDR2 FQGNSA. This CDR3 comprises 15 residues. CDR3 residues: CASRPQGARGEKLFF. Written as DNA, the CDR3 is TGTGCCAGCAGACCCCAGGGGGCGCGGGGTGAAAAACTGTTTTTT.

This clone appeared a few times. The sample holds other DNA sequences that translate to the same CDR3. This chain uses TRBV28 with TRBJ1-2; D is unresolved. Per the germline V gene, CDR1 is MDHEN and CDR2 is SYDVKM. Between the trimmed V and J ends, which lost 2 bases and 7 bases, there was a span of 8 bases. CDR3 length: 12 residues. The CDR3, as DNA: TGTGCCAGCAGTTTACGGGGAGGTGGCTACACCTTC. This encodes CASSLRGGGYTF.

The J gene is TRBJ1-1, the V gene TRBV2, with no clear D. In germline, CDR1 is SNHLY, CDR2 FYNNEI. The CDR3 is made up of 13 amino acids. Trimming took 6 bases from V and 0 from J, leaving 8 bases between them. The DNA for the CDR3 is TGTGCCAGCAGGATAGGACTGAACACTGAAGCTTTCTTT. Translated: CASRIGLNTEAFF.

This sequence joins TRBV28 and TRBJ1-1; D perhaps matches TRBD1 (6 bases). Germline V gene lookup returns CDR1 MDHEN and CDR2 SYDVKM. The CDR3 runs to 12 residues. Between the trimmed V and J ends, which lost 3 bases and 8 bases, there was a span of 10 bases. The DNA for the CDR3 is TGTGCCAGCAGTTTGGTTACAGGGGAAGCTTTCTTT. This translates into CASSLVTGEAFF.

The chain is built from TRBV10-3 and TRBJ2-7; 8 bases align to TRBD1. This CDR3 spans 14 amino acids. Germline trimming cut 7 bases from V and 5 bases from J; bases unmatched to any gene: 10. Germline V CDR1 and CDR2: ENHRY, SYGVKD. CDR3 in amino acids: CAITADREVNEQYF. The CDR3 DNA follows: TGTGCCATCACCGCGGACAGGGAGGTCAACGAGCAGTACTTC.

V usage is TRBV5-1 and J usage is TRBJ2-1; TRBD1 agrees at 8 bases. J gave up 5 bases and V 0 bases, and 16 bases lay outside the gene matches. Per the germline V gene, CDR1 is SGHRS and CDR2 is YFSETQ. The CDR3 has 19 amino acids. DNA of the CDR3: TGCGCCAGCAGCTTGGGGACAGGGAAAAAGGGTAGCGGAAACAATGAGCAGTTCTTC. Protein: CASSLGTGKKGSGNNEQFF.

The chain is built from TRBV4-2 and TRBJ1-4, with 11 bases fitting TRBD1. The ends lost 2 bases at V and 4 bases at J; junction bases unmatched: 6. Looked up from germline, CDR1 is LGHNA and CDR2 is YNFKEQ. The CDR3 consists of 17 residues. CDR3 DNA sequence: TGTGCCAGCAGCCAAAGGACAGGGGGCTATAATAATGAAAAACTGTTTTTT. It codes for CASSQRTGGYNNEKLFF.

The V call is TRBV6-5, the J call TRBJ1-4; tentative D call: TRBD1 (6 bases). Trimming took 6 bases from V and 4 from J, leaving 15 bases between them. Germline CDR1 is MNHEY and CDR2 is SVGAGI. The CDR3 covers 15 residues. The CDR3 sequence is CASSLTGRGNEKLFF. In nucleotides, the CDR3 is TGTGCCAGCAGCCTCACAGGGCGGGGTAATGAAAAACTGTTTTTT.

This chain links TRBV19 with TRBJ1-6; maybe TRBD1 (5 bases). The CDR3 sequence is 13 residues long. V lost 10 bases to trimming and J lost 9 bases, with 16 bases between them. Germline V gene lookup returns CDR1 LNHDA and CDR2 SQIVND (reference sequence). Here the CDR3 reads CATAGGLGSPLHF. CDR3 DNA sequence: TGTGCCACCGCGGGGGGTTTGGGTTCACCCCTCCACTTT.

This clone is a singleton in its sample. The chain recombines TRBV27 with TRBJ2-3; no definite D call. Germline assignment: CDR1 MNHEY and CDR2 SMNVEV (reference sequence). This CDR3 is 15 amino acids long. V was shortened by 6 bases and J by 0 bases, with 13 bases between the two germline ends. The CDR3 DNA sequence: TGTGCCAGCAGGCCGCTTGGACGCAGCACAGATACGCAGTATTTT. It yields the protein CASRPLGRSTDTQYF.

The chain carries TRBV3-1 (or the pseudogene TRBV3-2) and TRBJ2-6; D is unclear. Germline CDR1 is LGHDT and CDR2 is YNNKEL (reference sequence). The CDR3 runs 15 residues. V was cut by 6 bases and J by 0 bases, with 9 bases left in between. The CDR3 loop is CASRSMSSGANVLTF. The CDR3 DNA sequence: TGTGCCAGCAGAAGTATGAGCTCTGGGGCCAACGTCCTGACTTTC.

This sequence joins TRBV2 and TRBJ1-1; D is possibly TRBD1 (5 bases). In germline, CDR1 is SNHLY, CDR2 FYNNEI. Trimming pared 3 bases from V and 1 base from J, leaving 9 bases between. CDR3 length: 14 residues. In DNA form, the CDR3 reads TGTGCCAGCAGTGATCCAGGGCCGAACACTGAAGCTTTCTTT. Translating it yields CASSDPGPNTEAFF.

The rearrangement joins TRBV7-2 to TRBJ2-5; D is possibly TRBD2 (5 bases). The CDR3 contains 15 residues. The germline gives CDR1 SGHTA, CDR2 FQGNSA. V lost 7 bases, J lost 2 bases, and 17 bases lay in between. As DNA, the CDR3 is TGTGCCAGCACCCAAAGGAGCGGAAAACAAGAGACCCAGTACTTC. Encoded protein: CASTQRSGKQETQYF.

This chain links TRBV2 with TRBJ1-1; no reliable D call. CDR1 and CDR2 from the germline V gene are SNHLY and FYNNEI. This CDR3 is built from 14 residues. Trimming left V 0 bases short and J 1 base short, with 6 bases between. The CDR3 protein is CASSEAVANTEAFF. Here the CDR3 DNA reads TGTGCCAGCAGTGAAGCCGTGGCGAACACTGAAGCTTTCTTT.

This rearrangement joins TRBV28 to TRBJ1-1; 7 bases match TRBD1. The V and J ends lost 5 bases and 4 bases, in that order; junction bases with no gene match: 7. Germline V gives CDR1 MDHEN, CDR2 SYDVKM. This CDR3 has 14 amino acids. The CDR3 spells CASSATGRGTEAFF. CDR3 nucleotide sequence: TGTGCCAGCAGTGCGACAGGGAGGGGCACTGAAGCTTTCTTT.

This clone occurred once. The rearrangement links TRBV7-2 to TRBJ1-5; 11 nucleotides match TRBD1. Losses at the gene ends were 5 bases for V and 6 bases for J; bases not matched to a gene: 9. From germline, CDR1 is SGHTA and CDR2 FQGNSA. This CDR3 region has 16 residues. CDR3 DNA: TGTGCCAGCAGCCTAAGGACAGGGGGCGCAGGTCAGCCCCAGCATTTT. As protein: CASSLRTGGAGQPQHF.

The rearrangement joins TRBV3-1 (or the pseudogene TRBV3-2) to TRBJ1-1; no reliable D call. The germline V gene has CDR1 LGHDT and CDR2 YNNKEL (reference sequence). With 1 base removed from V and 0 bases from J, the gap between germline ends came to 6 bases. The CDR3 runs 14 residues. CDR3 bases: TGTGCCAGCAGCCAAGGGGCAGTGAACACTGAAGCTTTCTTT. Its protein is CASSQGAVNTEAFF.

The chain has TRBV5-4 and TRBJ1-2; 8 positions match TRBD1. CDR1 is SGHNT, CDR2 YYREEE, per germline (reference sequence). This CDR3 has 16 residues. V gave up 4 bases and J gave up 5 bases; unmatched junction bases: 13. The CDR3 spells CASSPNQGAGGYGYTF. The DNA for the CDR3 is TGTGCCAGCAGCCCGAATCAGGGGGCTGGAGGGTATGGCTACACCTTC.

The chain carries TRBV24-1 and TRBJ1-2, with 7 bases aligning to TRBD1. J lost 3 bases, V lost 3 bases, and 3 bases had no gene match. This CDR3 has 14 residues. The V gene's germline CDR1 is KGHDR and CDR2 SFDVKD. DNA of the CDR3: TGTGCCACCAGTGATACGGACAGGTACTATGGCTACACCTTC. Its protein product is CATSDTDRYYGYTF.

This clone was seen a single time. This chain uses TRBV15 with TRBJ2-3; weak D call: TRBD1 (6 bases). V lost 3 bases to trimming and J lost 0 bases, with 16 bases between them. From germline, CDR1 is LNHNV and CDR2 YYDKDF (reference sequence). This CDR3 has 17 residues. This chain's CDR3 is CATSRDLGTYSTDTQYF. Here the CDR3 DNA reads TGTGCCACCAGCAGGGACTTGGGGACATATAGCACAGATACGCAGTATTTT.

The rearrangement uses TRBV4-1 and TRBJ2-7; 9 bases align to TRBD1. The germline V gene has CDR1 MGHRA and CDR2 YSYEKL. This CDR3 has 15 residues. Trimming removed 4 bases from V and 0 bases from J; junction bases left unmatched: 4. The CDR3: CASSPRDRDSYEQYF. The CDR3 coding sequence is TGCGCCAGCAGCCCCCGGGACAGGGACTCCTACGAGCAGTACTTC.

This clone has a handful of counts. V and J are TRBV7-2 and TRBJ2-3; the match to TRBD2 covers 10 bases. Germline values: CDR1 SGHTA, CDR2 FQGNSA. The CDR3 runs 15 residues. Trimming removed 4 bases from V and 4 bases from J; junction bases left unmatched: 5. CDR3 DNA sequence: TGTGCCAGCAGCTCCCTAGCGGGGGTGGCAGATACGCAGTATTTT. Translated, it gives CASSSLAGVADTQYF. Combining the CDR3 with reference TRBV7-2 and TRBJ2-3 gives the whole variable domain GAGVSQSPSNKVTEKGKDVELRCDPISGHTALYWYRQSLGQGLEFLIYFQGNSAPDKSGLPSDRFSAERTGGSVSTLTIQRTQQEDSAVYLCASSSLAGVADTQYFGPGTRLTVL.

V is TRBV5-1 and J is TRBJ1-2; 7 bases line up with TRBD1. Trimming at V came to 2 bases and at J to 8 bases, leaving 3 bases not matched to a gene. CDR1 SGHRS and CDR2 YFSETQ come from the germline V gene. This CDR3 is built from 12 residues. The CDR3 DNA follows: TGCGCCAGCAGCTTTACAGGGGAGGGCTACACCTTC. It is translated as CASSFTGEGYTF.

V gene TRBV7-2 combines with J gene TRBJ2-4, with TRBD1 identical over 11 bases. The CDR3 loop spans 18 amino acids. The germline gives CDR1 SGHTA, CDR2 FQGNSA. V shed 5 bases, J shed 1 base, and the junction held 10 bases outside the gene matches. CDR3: CASSPRGGQGVAKNIQYF. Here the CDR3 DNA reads TGTGCCAGCAGCCCCCGGGGGGGACAGGGGGTCGCCAAAAACATTCAGTACTTC.

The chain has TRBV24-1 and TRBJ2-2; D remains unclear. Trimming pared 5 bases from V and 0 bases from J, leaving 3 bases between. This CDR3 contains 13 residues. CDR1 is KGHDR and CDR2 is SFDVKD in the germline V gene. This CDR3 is CATSAPNTGELFF. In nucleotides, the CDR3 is TGTGCCACCAGTGCTCCGAACACCGGGGAGCTGTTTTTT.

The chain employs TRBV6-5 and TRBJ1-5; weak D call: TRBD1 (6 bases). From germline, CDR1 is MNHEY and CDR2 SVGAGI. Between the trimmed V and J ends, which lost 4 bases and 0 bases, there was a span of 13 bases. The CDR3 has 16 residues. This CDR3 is CASSSGQTYSNQPQHF. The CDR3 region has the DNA TGTGCCAGCAGTTCCGGACAGACTTATAGCAATCAGCCCCAGCATTTT.

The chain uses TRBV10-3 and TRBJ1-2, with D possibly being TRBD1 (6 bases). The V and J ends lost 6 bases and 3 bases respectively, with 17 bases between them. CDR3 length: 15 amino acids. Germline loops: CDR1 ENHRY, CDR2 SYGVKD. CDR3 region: CAIRQGGARDYGYTF. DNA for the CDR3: TGTGCCATCAGGCAAGGGGGGGCGCGGGACTATGGCTACACCTTC.

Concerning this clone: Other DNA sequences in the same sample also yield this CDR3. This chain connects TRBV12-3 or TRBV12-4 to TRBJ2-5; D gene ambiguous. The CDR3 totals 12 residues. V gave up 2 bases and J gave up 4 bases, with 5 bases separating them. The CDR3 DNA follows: TGTGCCAGCAGTTTAATTGGAGAGACCCAGTACTTC. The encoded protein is CASSLIGETQYF.